A single count supports the clone carrying this T cell receptor beta chain. The antigen remains unidentified. The repertoire was sequenced with immunoSEQ multiplex PCR; TCRdb's copy has only in-frame clones and lacks some. The sample yields 100,000 or so clones, roughly 87% seen once. This entry is derived from a study of graft-versus-host responses after intestinal transplantation. Study as a whole: Recipients had multivisceral, liver-intestinal, or isolated intestinal transplants.

Study-level points and caveats: Circulating GvH clone levels at their peak were associated with HvG declines (early post-transplant). GvH clones were found in recipient marrow; some appeared first in ileum or blood. Allograft clonal ratios (graft-versus-host to host-versus-graft) were high in patients who had graft-donor T cell macrochimerism.

V dropped 2 bases and J dropped 5 bases, with 13 bases sitting between them. The CDR3 loop spans 15 amino acids. Germline assignment: CDR1 SGDLS and CDR2 YYNGEE. The sequenced sample was unstimulated CD4+ T cells sorted from spleen or lymph node cells, obtained before transplant. This sequence joins TRBV9 and TRBJ1-4, with TRBD1 as a possible D gene (6 bases). The TCR originated in a human donor who was the organ donor for an intestinal transplant. The CDR3 spells CASSVRGGENEKLFF. The DNA of the CDR3 is TGTGCCAGCAGCGTTCGGGGGGGCGAAAATGAAAAACTGTTTTTT.